This T cell receptor beta chain comes out of a study of blood T cell repertoires in COVID-19. The V and J ends lost 7 bases and 4 bases, in that order; junction bases with no gene match: 13. The CDR3 consists of 16 residues. Germline CDR1 is SGHNT and CDR2 is YYREEE (reference sequence). The table came from immunoSEQ multiplex PCR; TCRdb's copy has only in-frame clones and leaves some out. The data show about 310,000 clones, roughly 90% seen once. The sample was PBMCs or T cells enriched from blood (not recorded which). The origin of this receptor is a woman between 40 and 50 years old who had recovered from COVID-19. This sequence joins TRBV5-4 and TRBJ1-4; 7 nucleotides agree with TRBD1. CDR3 region: CASGHRGGLGNEKLFF. In DNA form, the CDR3 reads TGTGCCAGCGGGCACAGGGGCGGGCTTGGTAATGAAAAACTGTTTTTT.